This T cell receptor beta chain appears in the sequencing data of a study of T cells expressing NK-cell markers. General observations from the study: Whether the expanded NKG2C+ T cell clones recognized HCMV remained unclear.

TCRdb reprocessed the 5' RACE reads, keeping one entry per CDR3 protein, no DNA. Its listing shows roughly 430,000 distinct CDR3 sequences. A note on this clonotype: As yet, its antigen is unknown.

CDR3 length equals 14 residues. Sequenced input: blood T cells: a sorted CD56 or NKG2C T cell subset, CD4+ or CD8+ T cells, or bulk PBMC T cells (not recorded which). The sequence was collected from a woman aged 18 to 75 in good health. V gene TRBV12-3 or TRBV12-4 combines with J gene TRBJ1-3. The CDR3 loop reads CASTSSYRGNTIYF.